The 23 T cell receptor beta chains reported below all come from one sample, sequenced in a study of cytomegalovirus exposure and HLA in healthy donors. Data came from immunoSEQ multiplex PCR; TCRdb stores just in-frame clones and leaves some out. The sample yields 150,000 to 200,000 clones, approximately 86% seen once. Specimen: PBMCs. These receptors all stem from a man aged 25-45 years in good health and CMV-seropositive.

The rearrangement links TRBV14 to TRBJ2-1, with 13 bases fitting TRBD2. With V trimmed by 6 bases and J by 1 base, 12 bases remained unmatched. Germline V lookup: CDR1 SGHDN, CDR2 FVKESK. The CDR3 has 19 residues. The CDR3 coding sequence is TGTGCCAGCAGGCCAACCGGGACTAGCGGGGCCGTTTCCTACAATGAGCAGTTCTTC. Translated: CASRPTGTSGAVSYNEQFF.

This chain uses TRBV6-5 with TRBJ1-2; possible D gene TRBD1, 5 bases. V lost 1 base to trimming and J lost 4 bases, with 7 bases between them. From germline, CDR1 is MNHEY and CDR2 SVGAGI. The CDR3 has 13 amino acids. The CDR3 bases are TGTGCCAGCAGTTACTACGACAGCTATGGCTACACCTTC. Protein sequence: CASSYYDSYGYTF.

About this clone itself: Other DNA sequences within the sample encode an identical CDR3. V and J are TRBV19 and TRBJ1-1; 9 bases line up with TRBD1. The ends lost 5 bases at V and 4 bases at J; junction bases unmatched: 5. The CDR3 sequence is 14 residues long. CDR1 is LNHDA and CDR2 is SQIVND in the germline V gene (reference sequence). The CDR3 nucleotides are TGTGCCAGTAGTCCGGGACAGGGTGCCACTGAAGCTTTCTTT. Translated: CASSPGQGATEAFF.

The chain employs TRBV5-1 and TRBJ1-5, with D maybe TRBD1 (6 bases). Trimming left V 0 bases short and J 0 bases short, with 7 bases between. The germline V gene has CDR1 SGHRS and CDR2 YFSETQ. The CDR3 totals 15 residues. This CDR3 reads CASSLGGGSNQPQHF. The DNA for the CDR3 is TGCGCCAGCAGCTTGGGAGGGGGTAGCAATCAGCCCCAGCATTTT.

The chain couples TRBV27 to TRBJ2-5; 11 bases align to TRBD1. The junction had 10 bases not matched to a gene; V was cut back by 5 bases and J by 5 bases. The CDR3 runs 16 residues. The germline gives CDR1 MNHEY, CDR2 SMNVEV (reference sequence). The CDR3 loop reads CASSLRDRGTWETQYF. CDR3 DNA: TGTGCCAGCAGTCTCCGGGACAGGGGGACTTGGGAGACCCAGTACTTC.

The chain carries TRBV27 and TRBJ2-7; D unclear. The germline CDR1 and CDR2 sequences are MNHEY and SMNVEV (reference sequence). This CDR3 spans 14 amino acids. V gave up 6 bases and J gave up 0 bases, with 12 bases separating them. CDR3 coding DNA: TGTGCCAGCAGCTCCCATTCTAGCTCCTACGAGCAGTACTTC. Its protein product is CASSSHSSSYEQYF.

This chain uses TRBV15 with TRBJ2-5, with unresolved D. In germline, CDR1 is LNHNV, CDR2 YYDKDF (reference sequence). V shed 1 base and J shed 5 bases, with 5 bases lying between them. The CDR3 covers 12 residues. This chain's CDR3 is CATSRAGETQYF. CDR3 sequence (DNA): TGTGCCACCAGCAGAGCCGGGGAGACCCAGTACTTC. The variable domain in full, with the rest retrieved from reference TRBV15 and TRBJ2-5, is DAMVIQNPRYQVTQFGKPVTLSCSQTLNHNVMYWYQQKSSQAPKLLFHYYDKDFNNEADTPDNFQSRRPNTSFCFLDIRSPGLGDTAMYLCATSRAGETQYFGPGTRLLVL.

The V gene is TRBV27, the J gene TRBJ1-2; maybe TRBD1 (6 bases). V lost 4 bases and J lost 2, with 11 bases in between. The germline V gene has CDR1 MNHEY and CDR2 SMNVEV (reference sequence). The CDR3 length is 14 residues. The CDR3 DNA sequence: TGTGCCAGCAGTTCGTGGACAGCGAACTATGGCTACACCTTC. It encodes CASSSWTANYGYTF.

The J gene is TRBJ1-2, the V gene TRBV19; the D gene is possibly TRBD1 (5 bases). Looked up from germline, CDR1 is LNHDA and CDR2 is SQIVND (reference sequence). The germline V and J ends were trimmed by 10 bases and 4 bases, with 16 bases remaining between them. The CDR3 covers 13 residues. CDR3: CATLRGTSYGYTF. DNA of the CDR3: TGTGCCACACTCCGGGGGACCTCCTATGGCTACACCTTC.

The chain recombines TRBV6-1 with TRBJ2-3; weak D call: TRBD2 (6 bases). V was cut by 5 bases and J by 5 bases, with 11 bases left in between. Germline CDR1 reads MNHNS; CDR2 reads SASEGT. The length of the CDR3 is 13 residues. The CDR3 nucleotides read TGTGCCAGCAGTCGGGAGTCAGAAGATACGCAGTATTTT. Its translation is CASSRESEDTQYF.

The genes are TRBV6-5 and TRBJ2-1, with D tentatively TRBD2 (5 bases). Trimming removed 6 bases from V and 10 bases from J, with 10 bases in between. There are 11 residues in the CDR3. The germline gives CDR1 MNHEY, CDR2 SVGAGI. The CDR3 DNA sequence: TGTGCCAGCAGATCCCGGGGAGAGCAGTTCTTC. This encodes CASRSRGEQFF.

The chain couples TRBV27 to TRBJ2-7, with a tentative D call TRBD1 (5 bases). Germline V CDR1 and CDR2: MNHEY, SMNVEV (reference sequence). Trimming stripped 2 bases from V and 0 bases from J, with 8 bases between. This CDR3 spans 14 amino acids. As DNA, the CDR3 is TGTGCCAGCAGTTTAAAGGGGATCTCCTACGAGCAGTACTTC. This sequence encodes CASSLKGISYEQYF.

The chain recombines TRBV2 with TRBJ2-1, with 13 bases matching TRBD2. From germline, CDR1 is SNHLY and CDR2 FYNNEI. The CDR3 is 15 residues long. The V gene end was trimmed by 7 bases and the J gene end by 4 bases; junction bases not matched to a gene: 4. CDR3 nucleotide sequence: TGTGCCAGCAAAGGACTAGCGGGGGAGTACAATGAGCAGTTCTTC. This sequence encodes CASKGLAGEYNEQFF.

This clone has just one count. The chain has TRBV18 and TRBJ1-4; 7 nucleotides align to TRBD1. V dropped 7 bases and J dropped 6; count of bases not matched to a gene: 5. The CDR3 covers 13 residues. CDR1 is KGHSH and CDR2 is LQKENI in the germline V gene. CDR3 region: CASYRGADEKLFF. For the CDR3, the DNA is TGTGCCAGCTACAGGGGTGCGGATGAAAAACTGTTTTTT.

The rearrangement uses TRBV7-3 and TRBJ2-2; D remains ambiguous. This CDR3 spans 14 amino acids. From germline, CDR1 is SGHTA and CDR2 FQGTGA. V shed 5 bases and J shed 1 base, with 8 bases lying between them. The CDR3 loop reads CASSVTVNTGELFF. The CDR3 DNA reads TGTGCCAGCAGCGTCACAGTGAACACCGGGGAGCTGTTTTTT.

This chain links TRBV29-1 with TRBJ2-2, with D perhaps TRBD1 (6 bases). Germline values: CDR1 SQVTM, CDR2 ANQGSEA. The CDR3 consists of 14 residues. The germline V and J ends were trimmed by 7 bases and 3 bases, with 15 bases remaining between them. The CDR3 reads CSARDNWDTGELFF. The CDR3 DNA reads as TGCAGCGCCCGGGACAATTGGGACACCGGGGAGCTGTTTTTT.

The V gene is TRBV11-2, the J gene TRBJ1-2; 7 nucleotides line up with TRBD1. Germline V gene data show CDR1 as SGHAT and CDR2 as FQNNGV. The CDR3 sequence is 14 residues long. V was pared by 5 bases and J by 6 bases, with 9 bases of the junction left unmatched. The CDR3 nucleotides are TGTGCCAGCAGCACCCGAGACAGGGCTCATGGCTACACCTTC. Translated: CASSTRDRAHGYTF.

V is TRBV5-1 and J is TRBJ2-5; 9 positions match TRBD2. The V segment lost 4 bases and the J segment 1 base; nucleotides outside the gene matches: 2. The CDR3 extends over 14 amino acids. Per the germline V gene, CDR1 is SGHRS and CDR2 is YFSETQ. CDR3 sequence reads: CASSAGLAQETQYF. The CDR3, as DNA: TGCGCCAGCAGCGCGGGACTAGCCCAAGAGACCCAGTACTTC.

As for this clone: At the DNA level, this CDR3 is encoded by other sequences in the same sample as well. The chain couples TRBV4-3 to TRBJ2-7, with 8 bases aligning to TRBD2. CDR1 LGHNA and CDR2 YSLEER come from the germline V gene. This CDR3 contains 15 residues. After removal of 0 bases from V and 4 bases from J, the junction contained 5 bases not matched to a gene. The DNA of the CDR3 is TGCGCCAGCAGCCAAGAAGGCGGGGGGACATACGAGCAGTACTTC. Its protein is CASSQEGGGTYEQYF.

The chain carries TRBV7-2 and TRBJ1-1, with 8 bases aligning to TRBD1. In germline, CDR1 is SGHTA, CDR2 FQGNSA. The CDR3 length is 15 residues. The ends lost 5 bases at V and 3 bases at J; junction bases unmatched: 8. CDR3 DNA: TGTGCCAGCAGCCCCAGGGGGCCCGGGGACACTGAAGCTTTCTTT. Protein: CASSPRGPGDTEAFF.

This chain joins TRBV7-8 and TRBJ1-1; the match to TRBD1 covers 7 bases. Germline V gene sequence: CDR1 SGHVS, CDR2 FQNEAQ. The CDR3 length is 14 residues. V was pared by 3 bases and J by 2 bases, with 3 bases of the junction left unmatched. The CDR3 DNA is TGTGCCAGCAGCTTTGAGGGGGCAAACACTGAAGCTTTCTTT. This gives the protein CASSFEGANTEAFF. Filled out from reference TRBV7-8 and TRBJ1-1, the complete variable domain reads GAGVSQSPRYKVAKRGQDVALRCDPISGHVSLFWYQQALGQGPEFLTYFQNEAQLDKSGLPSDRFFAERPEGSVSTLKIQRTQQEDSAVYLCASSFEGANTEAFFGQGTRLTVV.

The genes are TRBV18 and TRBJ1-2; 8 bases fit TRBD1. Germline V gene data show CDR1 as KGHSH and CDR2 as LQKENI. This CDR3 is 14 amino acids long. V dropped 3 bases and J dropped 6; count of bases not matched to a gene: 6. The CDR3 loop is CASSPYMDRDGYTF. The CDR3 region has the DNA TGTGCCAGCTCACCTTACATGGACAGGGATGGCTACACCTTC.

The CDR3 region is CASSAPPTGDTQYF. Written as DNA, the CDR3 is TGTGCCAGCAGCGCTCCGCCGACAGGAGATACGCAGTATTTT. The chain joins TRBV5-6 to TRBJ2-3; a possible D gene is TRBD1 (6 bases). CDR1 is SGHDT, CDR2 YYEEEE, per germline. The CDR3 has 14 amino acids. V dropped 4 bases and J dropped 5 bases, with 14 bases sitting between them.